This T cell receptor (beta chain) was observed in a study of T cells in narcolepsy. Study outcomes and limitations: Some memory CD4+ repertoires had no autoreactive clone sequences. Autoreactive clonotypes reportedly recurred in blood of same and different patients, not controls.

Measured with immunoSEQ multiplex PCR; TCRdb has only the in-frame clones, and not every one. The data contain some 25,000 clones, 75% to 85% of them singletons. The CDR3 is 15 residues long. Germline V gene data show CDR1 as SGHTA and CDR2 as FQGNSA. The V and J ends lost 5 bases and 7 bases, in that order; junction bases with no gene match: 13. For this clone: What it recognizes is unknown.

The TCR originated in a human donor in good health. V usage is TRBV7-2 and J usage is TRBJ2-7; 8 nucleotides agree with TRBD2. The sequenced sample consisted of memory (CD45RA-) CD4+ T cells from blood. The CDR3 spells CASSPRGGRFNEQYF. The CDR3 DNA sequence: TGTGCCAGCAGCCCCCGGGGGGGGCGGTTTAATGAGCAGTACTTC. Supplemented by reference TRBV7-2 and TRBJ2-7, the full variable domain reads GAGVSQSPSNKVTEKGKDVELRCDPISGHTALYWYRQSLGQGLEFLIYFQGNSAPDKSGLPSDRFSAERTGGSVSTLTIQRTQQEDSAVYLCASSPRGGRFNEQYFGPGTRLTVT.